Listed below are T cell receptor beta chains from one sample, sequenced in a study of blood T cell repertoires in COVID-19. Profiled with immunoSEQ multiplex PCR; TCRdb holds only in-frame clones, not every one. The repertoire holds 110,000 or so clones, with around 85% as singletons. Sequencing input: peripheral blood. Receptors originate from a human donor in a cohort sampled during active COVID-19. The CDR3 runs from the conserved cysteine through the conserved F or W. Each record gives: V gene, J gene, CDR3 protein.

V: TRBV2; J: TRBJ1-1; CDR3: CASRTQGFVAFF
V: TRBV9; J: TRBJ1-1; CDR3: CASSAQLLNTEAFF
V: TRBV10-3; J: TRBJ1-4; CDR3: CAISPGQGAANEKLFF
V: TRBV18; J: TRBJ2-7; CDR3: CASSPRTAAYEQYF
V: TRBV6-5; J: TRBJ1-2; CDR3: CASTRQGYGYTF
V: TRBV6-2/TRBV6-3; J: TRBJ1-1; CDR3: CASSSPPSLKLFF
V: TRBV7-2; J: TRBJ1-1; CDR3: CASRTLANTEAFF
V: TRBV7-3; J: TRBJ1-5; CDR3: CASSPTSTDSNQPQHF
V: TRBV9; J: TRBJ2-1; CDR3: CASSSVLAGGHNEQFF
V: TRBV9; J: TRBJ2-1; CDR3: CASSVGLAGAREQFF
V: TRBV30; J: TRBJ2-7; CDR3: CAWGGTGVEQYF
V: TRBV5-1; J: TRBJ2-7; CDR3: CASSFLRDREGEQYF
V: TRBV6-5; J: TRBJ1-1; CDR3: CASSYGEAVSNTEAFF
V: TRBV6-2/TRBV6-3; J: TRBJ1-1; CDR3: CASSYDRVGMGTEAFF
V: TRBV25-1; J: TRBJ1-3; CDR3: CASSGQVTGNTIYF
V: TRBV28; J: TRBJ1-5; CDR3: CASSFTGTLNQPQHF
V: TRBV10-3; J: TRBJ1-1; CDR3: CAMSGVGVGGFNTEAFF
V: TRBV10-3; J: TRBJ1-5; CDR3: CAIGGDSNQPQHF
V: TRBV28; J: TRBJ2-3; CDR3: CASSLGDRATDTQYF
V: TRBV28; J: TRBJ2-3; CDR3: CASRKTSTDTQYF
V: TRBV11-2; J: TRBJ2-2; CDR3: CASSPTGLATGELFF
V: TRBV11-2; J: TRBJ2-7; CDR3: CASSLTSGEYEQYF
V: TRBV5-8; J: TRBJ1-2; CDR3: CASSTKTGANYGYTF
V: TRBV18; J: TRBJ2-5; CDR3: CASSPAVAGVETQYF
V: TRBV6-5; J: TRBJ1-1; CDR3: CASSSSISGTEAFF
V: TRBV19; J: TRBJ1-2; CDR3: CASSPQAGQDYGYTF
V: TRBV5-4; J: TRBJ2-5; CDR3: CASSLIRGAPESQYF
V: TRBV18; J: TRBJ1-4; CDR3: CASSPRGQSLGEKLFF
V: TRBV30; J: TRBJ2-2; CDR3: CAWSLRQGITGELFF
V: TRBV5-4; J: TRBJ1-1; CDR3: CASSLAGGSAEAFF
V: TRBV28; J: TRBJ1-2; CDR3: CASSLSLFQGALFGYTF
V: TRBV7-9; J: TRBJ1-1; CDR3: CASSSGTGSTPEAFF